This entry lists 17 T cell receptor beta chains sequenced from one sample in a study of CD8 T cells in Susac syndrome. Roughly 0.45 to 1 ug RNA was reverse transcribed with random hexamers. Each CDR3 protein is one row after TCRdb ran MiXCR on the immunoSEQ multiplex PCR reads. Of just over 300,000 distinct CDR3 sequences listed, under 95% are singletons. The sequencing sample was made of CD4+ T cells from PBMCs. These receptors came from a human donor with multiple sclerosis.

V usage is TRBV19 and J usage is TRBJ2-5; 11 bases map to TRBD2. V dropped 5 bases and J dropped 0; count of bases not matched to a gene: 11. The germline V gene encodes CDR1 LNHDA and CDR2 SQIVND (reference sequence). CDR3 size: 18 residues. The CDR3 protein is CASSGVGTSGRYQETQYF. DNA for the CDR3: TGTGCCAGTAGTGGTGTTGGGACTAGCGGAAGGTACCAAGAGACCCAGTACTTC.

The V and J genes are TRBV12-5 and TRBJ2-3; 9 nucleotides line up with TRBD2. In germline, CDR1 is LGHNT, CDR2 FRNRAP. V dropped 1 base and J dropped 3; count of bases not matched to a gene: 2. The CDR3 spans 15 residues. The DNA for the CDR3 is TGTGCTAGTGGTTTGGGCAGCGGGGGGACAGATACGCAGTATTTT. Translation gives CASGLGSGGTDTQYF.

The chain is built from TRBV4-2 and TRBJ2-5, with TRBD2 matching 8 bases. V was pared by 0 bases and J by 1 base, with 10 bases of the junction left unmatched. Germline CDR1 and CDR2: LGHNA and YNFKEQ. The CDR3 spans 18 residues. This CDR3 is CASSQDSPKRGIQETQYF. CDR3 coding DNA: TGTGCCAGCAGCCAAGATTCTCCCAAGCGGGGGATCCAAGAGACCCAGTACTTC.

The J gene is TRBJ1-1, the V gene TRBV7-6; 9 bases fit TRBD1. Germline V gives CDR1 SGHVS, CDR2 FNYEAQ. V dropped 5 bases and J dropped 3; count of bases not matched to a gene: 10. The CDR3 is 16 residues long. The CDR3 sequence: CASSVRGDRVDTEAFF. The CDR3 DNA follows: TGTGCCAGCAGCGTAAGAGGGGACAGGGTGGACACTGAAGCTTTCTTT.

The V and J genes are TRBV7-2 and TRBJ2-1; 10 bases are a match to TRBD2. Germline CDR1 and CDR2: SGHTA and FQGNSA. CDR3 size: 14 residues. Trimming cost V 2 bases and J 10 bases; bases outside gene matches: 5. As DNA, the CDR3 is TGTGCCAGCAGCTTAACTAGCGGGATTCGGGAGCAGTTCTTC. This codes for CASSLTSGIREQFF.

Only one count was recorded for this clonotype. The genes are TRBV12-3 or TRBV12-4 and TRBJ2-1, with 7 bases lining up with TRBD2. The J segment lost 4 bases and the V segment lost 7 bases, leaving 10 bases of the junction unmatched. The CDR3 loop spans 15 amino acids. The CDR3 loop is CASNPGSGGYNEQFF. The CDR3 DNA follows: TGTGCCAGCAACCCCGGGTCCGGGGGGTACAATGAGCAGTTCTTC.

This clonotype appeared a single time. The chain links TRBV27 to TRBJ1-2; TRBD1 is a possible D gene (5 bases). Looked up from germline, CDR1 is MNHEY and CDR2 is SMNVEV (reference sequence). Trimming stripped 6 bases from V and 7 bases from J, with 21 bases between. The CDR3 runs 15 residues. CDR3 nucleotides: TGTGCCAGCAGCCACCGTACCGGGGCAGAAGGTGGCTACACCTTC. Amino acid sequence: CASSHRTGAEGGYTF.

This clonotype appeared a single time. The chain joins TRBV12-3 or TRBV12-4 to TRBJ2-3; 7 bases line up with TRBD1. Trimming took 5 bases from V and 0 from J; bases not matched to a gene: 8. The CDR3 runs 16 residues. CDR3 protein: CASSPWTGASTDTQYF. The CDR3 DNA is TGTGCCAGCAGTCCTTGGACAGGAGCTAGCACAGATACGCAGTATTTT.

This chain connects TRBV20-1 to TRBJ2-5, with 9 bases matching TRBD2. The trim removed 3 bases at V and 5 bases at J, leaving 10 bases unmatched. Germline V gene data show CDR1 as DFQATT and CDR2 as SNEGSKA (reference sequence). CDR3 length: 15 amino acids. CDR3 amino acids: CSARDGAGGPETQYF. The CDR3 nucleotides read TGCAGTGCTAGGGACGGGGCGGGGGGGCCGGAGACCCAGTACTTC.

The chain is built from TRBV7-2 and TRBJ2-7; D call uncertain. The V end was cut by 2 bases, the J end by 1 base, with 15 bases between. The CDR3 is 16 residues long. In germline, CDR1 is SGHTA, CDR2 FQGNSA. The CDR3 reads CASSLFPLGESYEQYF. The CDR3 coding sequence is TGTGCCAGCAGCTTATTTCCCCTCGGAGAGTCCTACGAGCAGTACTTC.

This clonotype has just one count. The V and J genes are TRBV7-2 and TRBJ2-6, with D perhaps assigned TRBD1 or TRBD2 (5 bases each). From germline, CDR1 is SGHTA and CDR2 FQGNSA. V lost 4 bases and J lost 0, with 16 bases in between. The length of the CDR3 is 18 residues. CDR3 sequence reads: CASSYGTGRTSGANVLTF. CDR3 coding DNA: TGTGCCAGCAGCTACGGGACCGGACGTACCTCTGGGGCCAACGTCCTGACTTTC.

The chain combines TRBV6-5 with TRBJ2-4; D not resolved. The CDR3 sequence is 13 residues long. Germline V gene data show CDR1 as MNHEY and CDR2 as SVGAGI. V lost 8 bases and J lost 0, with 8 bases in between. The CDR3 coding sequence is TGTGCCAGCGGCGAATTAGCCAAAAACATTCAGTACTTC. Residues: CASGELAKNIQYF.

The chain recombines TRBV7-2 with TRBJ2-1; D remains unclear. Germline V gene data show CDR1 as SGHTA and CDR2 as FQGNSA. The V and J ends lost 1 base and 9 bases respectively, with 4 bases between them. The CDR3 is 11 residues long. The CDR3 here is CASSLGGEQFF. CDR3 nucleotides: TGTGCCAGCAGCTTAGGGGGTGAGCAGTTCTTC.

This clonotype was recorded once. V is TRBV11-3 and J is TRBJ2-2; TRBD1 agrees at 7 bases. CDR1 SGHNT and CDR2 YENEEA come from the germline V gene. V was pared by 5 bases and J by 0 bases, with 12 bases of the junction left unmatched. CDR3 length equals 18 residues. CDR3 nucleotide sequence: TGTGCCAGCAGCACACCGGGACAGCACATAACGAACACCGGGGAGCTGTTTTTT. Its protein is CASSTPGQHITNTGELFF.

This chain uses TRBV7-2 with TRBJ2-7; D is undetermined. Germline assignment: CDR1 SGHTA and CDR2 FQGNSA. This CDR3 region has 12 residues. Between the trimmed V and J ends, which lost 4 bases and 7 bases, there was a span of 11 bases. The CDR3 protein is CASSSAEREQYF. The CDR3 nucleotides read TGTGCCAGCAGCTCCGCCGAGAGGGAGCAGTACTTC.

V usage is TRBV7-8 and J usage is TRBJ2-2; D tentatively reads TRBD1 or TRBD2 (5 bases each). Trimming took 10 bases from V and 3 from J, leaving 18 bases between them. The CDR3 has 15 residues. Germline values: CDR1 SGHVS, CDR2 FQNEAQ. The CDR3 DNA is TGTGCCACCCGCCGGGGCAGGGCCGACACCGGGGAGCTGTTTTTT. Translated, it gives CATRRGRADTGELFF. Drawing the rest from reference TRBV7-8 and TRBJ2-2, the complete variable domain is GAGVSQSPRYKVAKRGQDVALRCDPISGHVSLFWYQQALGQGPEFLTYFQNEAQLDKSGLPSDRFFAERPEGSVSTLKIQRTQQEDSAVYLCATRRGRADTGELFFGEGSRLTVL.

The chain has TRBV5-1 and TRBJ2-2, with D tentatively TRBD1 (5 bases). The CDR3 covers 14 residues. Per germline, CDR1 SGHRS and CDR2 YFSETQ. V gave up 4 bases and J gave up 2 bases, with 9 bases separating them. The CDR3 region has the DNA TGCGCCAGCAGCCCAGGACACAACACCGGGGAGCTGTTTTTT. This sequence encodes CASSPGHNTGELFF.